This entry is about one T cell receptor (beta chain). The sample is drawn from a study of early T cells in non-severe SARS-CoV-2 infection. The wider study: Chains stayed unpaired after sequencing of bulk RNA from unsorted whole blood.

Individual cDNA molecules received unique molecular identifiers. TCRdb independently ran MiXCR on the 5' RACE reads; one entry per CDR3 protein. The table lists 55,000 to 70,000 distinct CDR3 sequences, approximately 4.6% of them singletons. Germline V CDR1 and CDR2: LGHDT, YNNKEL (reference sequence). The CDR3 spans 12 residues. V lost 6 bases and J lost 6, with 12 bases in between. The chain combines TRBV3-1 with TRBJ2-7; D possibly corresponds to TRBD2 (6 bases). The source is an adult who was a healthcare worker with PCR-confirmed SARS-CoV-2 infection or an uninfected control (not recorded which). The donor label of this sample is uncertain. Material: whole blood, obtained at baseline. The CDR3 region is CASREPGGEQYF. In nucleotides, the CDR3 is TGTGCCAGCAGGGAACCCGGGGGCGAGCAGTACTTC.